This TCR beta chain was recorded in a study of blood T cell repertoires in COVID-19. Study details: Samples representing acute and convalescent COVID-19 were sourced from the United States, Italy and Spain.

Per the authors' pipeline: How many nucleated cells were present was estimated from reference gene primer amplification. Sequencing used immunoSEQ multiplex PCR; TCRdb keeps in-frame clones, though not all of them. That table supplies the V and J calls and clone size; D and trimming were determined from the DNA. The sample holds some 450,000 clones; around 90% are singletons and the top ten take 0.7% to 1%. Only one count was recorded for this clone. The CDR3 is made up of 15 amino acids. The J segment lost 5 bases and the V segment lost 1 base, leaving 7 bases of the junction unmatched. The V gene's germline CDR1 is MGHRA and CDR2 YSYEKL.

The V and J genes are TRBV4-1 and TRBJ2-5; 7 nucleotides line up with TRBD1. The sample comprised peripheral blood. The TCR comes from a young man with COVID-19, enrolled during active disease. The CDR3 protein is CASSQVKGQFETQYF. Here the CDR3 DNA reads TGCGCCAGCAGCCAAGTGAAGGGACAGTTTGAGACCCAGTACTTC.